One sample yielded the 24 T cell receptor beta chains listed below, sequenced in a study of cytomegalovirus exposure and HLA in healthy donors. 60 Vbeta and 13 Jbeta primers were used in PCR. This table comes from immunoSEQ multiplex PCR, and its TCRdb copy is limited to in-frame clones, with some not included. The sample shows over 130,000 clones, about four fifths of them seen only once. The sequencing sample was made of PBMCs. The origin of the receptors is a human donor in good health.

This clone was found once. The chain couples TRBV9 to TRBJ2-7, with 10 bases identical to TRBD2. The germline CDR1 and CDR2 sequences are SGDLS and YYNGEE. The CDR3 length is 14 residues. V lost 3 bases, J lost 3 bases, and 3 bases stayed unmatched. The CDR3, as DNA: TGTGCCAGCAGCGAGGCTAGCGGGAGCTACGAGCAGTACTTC. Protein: CASSEASGSYEQYF.

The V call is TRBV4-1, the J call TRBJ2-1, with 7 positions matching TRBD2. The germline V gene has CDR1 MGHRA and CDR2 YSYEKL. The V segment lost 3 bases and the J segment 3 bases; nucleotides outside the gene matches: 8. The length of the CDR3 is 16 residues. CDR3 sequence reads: CASSHRTRDYYNEQFF. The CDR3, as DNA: TGCGCCAGCAGCCACCGGACCCGGGACTACTACAATGAGCAGTTCTTC.

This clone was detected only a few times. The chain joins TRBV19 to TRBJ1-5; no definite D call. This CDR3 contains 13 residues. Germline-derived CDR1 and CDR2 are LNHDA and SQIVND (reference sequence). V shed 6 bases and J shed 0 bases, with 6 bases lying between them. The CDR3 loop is CASSPYSNQPQHF. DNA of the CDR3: TGTGCCAGTAGCCCTTATAGCAATCAGCCCCAGCATTTT.

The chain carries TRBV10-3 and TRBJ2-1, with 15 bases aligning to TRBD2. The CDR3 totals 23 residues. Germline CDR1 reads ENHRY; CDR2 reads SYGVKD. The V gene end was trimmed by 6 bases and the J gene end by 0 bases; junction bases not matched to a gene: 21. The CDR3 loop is CAIRDTGLAGGPKYSSSYNEQFF. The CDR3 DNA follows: TGTGCCATCAGAGATACGGGACTAGCGGGAGGACCTAAATATTCGAGCTCCTACAATGAGCAGTTCTTC.

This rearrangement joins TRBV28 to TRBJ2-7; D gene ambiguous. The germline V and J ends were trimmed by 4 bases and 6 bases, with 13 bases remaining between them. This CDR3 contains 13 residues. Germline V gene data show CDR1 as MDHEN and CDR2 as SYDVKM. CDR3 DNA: TGTGCCAGCAGTTCCCCTGGCCAGGCCGAGCAGTACTTC. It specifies CASSSPGQAEQYF.

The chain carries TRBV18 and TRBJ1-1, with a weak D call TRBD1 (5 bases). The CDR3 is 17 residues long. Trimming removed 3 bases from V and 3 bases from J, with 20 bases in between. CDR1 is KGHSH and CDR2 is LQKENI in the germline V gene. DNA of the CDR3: TGTGCCAGCTCACCGCCTTTAACCGGGGGAAGATACACTGAAGCTTTCTTT. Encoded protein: CASSPPLTGGRYTEAFF. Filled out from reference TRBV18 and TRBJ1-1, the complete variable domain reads NAGVMQNPRHLVRRRGQEARLRCSPMKGHSHVYWYRQLPEEGLKFMVYLQKENIIDESGMPKERFSAEFPKEGPSILRIQQVVRGDSAAYFCASSPPLTGGRYTEAFFGQGTRLTVV.

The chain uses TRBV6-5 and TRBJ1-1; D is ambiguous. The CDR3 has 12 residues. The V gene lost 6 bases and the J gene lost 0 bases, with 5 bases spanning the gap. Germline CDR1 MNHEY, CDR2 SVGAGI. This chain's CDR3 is CASRALNTEAFF. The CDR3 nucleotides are TGTGCCAGCAGGGCCTTGAACACTGAAGCTTTCTTT.

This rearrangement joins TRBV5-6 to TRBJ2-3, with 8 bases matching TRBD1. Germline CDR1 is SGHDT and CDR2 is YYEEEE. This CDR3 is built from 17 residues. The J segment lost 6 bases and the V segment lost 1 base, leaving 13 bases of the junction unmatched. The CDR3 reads CASSLSFQGALTDTQYF. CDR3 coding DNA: TGTGCCAGCAGCTTGAGCTTTCAGGGGGCGCTTACGGATACGCAGTATTTT.

CDR3 DNA sequence: TGTGCCTGGAGTGTAGCGAGACAGCGTAATTCACCCCTCCACTTT. It yields the protein CAWSVARQRNSPLHF. J is TRBJ1-6 and V is TRBV30, with TRBD1 as a possible D gene (5 bases). V lost 0 bases, J lost 6 bases, and 12 bases lay in between. The germline CDR1 and CDR2 sequences are GTSNPN and SVGIG (reference sequence). This CDR3 is 15 amino acids long. The full variable domain, completed using reference TRBV30 and TRBJ1-6, is SQTIHQWPATLVQPVGSPLSLECTVEGTSNPNLYWYRQAAGRGLQLLFYSVGIGQISSEVPQNLSASRPQDRQFILSSKKLLLSDSGFYLCAWSVARQRNSPLHFGNGTRLTVT.

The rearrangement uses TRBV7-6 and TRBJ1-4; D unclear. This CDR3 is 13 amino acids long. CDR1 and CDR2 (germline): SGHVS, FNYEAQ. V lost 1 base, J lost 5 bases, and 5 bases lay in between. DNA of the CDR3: TGTGCCAGCAGCTTAGTCACAAATGAAAAACTGTTTTTT. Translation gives CASSLVTNEKLFF.

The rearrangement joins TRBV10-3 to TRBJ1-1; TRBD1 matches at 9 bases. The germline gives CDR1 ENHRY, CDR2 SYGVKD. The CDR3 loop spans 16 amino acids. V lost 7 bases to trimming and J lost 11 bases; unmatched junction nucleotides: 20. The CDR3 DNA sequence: TGTGCCATCACCGACCACGATCCGGGACAGGGAGGATCGGCTTTCTTT. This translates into CAITDHDPGQGGSAFF.

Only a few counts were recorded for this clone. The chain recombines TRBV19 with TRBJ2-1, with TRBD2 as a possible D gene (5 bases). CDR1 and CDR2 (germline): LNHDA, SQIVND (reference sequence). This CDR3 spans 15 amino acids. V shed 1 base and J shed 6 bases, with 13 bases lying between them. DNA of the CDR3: TGTGCCAGTAGTATAGCGGCCTCCCGGGGCAATGAGCAGTTCTTC. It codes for CASSIAASRGNEQFF.

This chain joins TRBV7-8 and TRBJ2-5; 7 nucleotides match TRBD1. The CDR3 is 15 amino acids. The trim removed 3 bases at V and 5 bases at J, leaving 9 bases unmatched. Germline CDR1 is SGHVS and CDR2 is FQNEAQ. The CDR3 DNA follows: TGTGCCAGCAGCTTTTCCCTGACAGGGTTGGAGACCCAGTACTTC. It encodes CASSFSLTGLETQYF.

CDR3 in amino acids: CASSRDSSNYGYTF. CDR3 sequence (DNA): TGTGCCAGCAGCCGGGACAGCTCTAACTATGGCTACACCTTC. The chain uses TRBV27 and TRBJ1-2; 7 nucleotides match TRBD1. Looked up from germline, CDR1 is MNHEY and CDR2 is SMNVEV (reference sequence). The CDR3 is made up of 14 amino acids. The junction had 4 bases not matched to a gene; V was cut back by 6 bases and J by 0 bases.

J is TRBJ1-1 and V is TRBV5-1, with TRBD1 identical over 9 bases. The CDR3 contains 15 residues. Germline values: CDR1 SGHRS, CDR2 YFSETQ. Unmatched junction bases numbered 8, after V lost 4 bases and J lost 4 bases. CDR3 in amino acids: CASSPTGGRGTEAFF. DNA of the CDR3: TGCGCCAGCAGCCCCACAGGGGGCCGGGGCACTGAAGCTTTCTTT. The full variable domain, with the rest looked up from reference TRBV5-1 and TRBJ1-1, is KAGVTQTPRYLIKTRGQQVTLSCSPISGHRSVSWYQQTPGQGLQFLFEYFSETQRNKGNFPGRFSGRQFSNSRSEMNVSTLELGDSALYLCASSPTGGRGTEAFFGQGTRLTVV.

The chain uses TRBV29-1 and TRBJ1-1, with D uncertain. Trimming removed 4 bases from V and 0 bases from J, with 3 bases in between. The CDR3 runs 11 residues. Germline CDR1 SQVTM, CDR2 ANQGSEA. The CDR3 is CSVAVNTEAFF. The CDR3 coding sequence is TGCAGCGTTGCGGTGAACACTGAAGCTTTCTTT.

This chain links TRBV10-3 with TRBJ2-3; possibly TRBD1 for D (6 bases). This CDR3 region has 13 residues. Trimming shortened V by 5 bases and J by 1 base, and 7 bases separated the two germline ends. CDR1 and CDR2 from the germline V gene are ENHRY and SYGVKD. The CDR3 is CAISYRGTDTQYF. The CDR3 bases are TGTGCCATCAGTTACAGGGGCACAGATACGCAGTATTTT.

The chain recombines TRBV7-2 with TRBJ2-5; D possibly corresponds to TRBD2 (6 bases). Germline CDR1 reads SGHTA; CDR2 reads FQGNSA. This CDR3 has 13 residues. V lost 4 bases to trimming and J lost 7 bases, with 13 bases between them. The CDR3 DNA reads TGTGCCAGCAGCTCCCGGGACTTGGGGACCCAGTACTTC. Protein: CASSSRDLGTQYF.

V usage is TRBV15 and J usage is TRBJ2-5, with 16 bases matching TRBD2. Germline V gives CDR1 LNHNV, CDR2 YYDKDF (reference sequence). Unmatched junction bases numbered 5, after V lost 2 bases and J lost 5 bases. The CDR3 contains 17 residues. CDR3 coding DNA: TGTGCCACCAGCAGACGGGGACTAGCGGGGGGGAGGGAGACCCAGTACTTC. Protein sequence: CATSRRGLAGGRETQYF.

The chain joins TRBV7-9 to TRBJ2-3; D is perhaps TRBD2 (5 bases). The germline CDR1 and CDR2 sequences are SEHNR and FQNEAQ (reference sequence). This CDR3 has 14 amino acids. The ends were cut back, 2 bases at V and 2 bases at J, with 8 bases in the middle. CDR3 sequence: CASSLLGLTDTQYF. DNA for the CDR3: TGTGCCAGCAGCTTACTAGGACTCACAGATACGCAGTATTTT.

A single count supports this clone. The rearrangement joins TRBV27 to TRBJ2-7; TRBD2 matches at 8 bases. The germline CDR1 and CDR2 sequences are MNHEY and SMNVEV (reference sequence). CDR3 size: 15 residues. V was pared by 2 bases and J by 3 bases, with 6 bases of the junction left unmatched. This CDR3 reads CASSLGGGGSYEQYF. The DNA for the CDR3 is TGTGCCAGCAGTTTAGGGGGCGGGGGGAGCTACGAGCAGTACTTC.

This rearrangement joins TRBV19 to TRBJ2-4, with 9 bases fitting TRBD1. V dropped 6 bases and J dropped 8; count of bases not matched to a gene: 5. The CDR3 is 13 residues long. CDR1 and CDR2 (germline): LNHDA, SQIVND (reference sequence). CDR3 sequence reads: CASSGGQGYIQYF. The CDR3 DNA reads TGTGCCAGTAGCGGGGGACAGGGATACATTCAGTACTTC. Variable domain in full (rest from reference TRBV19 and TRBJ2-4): DGGITQSPKYLFRKEGQNVTLSCEQNLNHDAMYWYRQDPGQGLRLIYYSQIVNDFQKGDIAEGYSVSREKKESFPLTVTSAQKNPTAFYLCASSGGQGYIQYFGAGTRLSVL.

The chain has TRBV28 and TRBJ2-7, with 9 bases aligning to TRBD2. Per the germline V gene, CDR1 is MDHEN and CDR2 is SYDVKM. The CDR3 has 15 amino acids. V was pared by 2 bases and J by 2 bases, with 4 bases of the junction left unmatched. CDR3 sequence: CASSLATSGTYEQYF. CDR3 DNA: TGTGCCAGCAGTTTAGCGACTAGCGGTACCTACGAGCAGTACTTC. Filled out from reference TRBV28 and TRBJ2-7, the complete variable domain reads DVKVTQSSRYLVKRTGEKVFLECVQDMDHENMFWYRQDPGLGLRLIYFSYDVKMKEKGDIPEGYSVSREKKERFSLILESASTNQTSMYLCASSLATSGTYEQYFGPGTRLTVT.

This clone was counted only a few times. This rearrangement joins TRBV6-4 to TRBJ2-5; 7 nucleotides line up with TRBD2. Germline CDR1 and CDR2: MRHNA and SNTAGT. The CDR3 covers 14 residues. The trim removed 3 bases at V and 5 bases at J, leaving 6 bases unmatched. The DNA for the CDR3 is TGTGCCAGCAGTGAGGGGGGGGGAAGCGAGACCCAGTACTTC. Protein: CASSEGGGSETQYF.